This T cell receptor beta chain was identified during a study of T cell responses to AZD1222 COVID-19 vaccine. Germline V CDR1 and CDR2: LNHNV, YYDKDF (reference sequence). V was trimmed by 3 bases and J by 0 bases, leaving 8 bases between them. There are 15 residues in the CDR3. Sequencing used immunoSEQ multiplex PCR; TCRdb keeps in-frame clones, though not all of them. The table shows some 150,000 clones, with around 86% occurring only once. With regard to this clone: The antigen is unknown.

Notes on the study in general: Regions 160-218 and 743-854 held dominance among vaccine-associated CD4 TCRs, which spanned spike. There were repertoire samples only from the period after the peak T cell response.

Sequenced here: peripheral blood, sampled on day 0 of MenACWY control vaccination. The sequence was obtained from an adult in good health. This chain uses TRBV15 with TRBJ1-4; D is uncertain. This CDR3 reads CATSSQRATNEKLFF. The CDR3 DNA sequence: TGTGCCACCAGCAGCCAAAGGGCAACTAATGAAAAACTGTTTTTT.